The clone carrying this T cell receptor (beta chain) was counted between two and nine times. What it binds is unknown. At one of its ends the junction is not consistent with the germline gene, which may arise from a read error. Germline loops: CDR1 MGHRA, CDR2 YSYEKL. The CDR3 runs to 12 residues. Since all of the isolated RNA was reverse transcribed, expressed TCRB transcripts were what got sequenced. Measured with immunoSEQ multiplex PCR; TCRdb has only the in-frame clones, and not every one. The sample has 130,000 to 150,000 clones, 48% seen once; the top ten hold 0.35% to 0.5%. This sample is drawn from a study of beta chain features in type 1 diabetes. Whole-study results and caveats: Sequencing from cDNA could over-represent high-TCR-expressing cells. Compared with healthy donors, patients appeared to share more similar naive, central memory and regulatory TCRB repertoires.

Sequencing was carried out using Tregs from blood. The source of this sequence is a man aged 18 to 35 in good health. The rearrangement uses TRBV4-1 and TRBJ2-7; 10 nucleotides agree with TRBD2. The chain's CDR3 is CASSQAGLAVRF. Here the CDR3 DNA reads TGCGCCAGCAGCCAGGCCGGACTAGCGGTTCGTTTC.